One and the same sample provided the 10 T cell receptor beta chains below, sequenced in a study of blood T cell repertoires in COVID-19. Sequenced by immunoSEQ multiplex PCR; TCRdb stores in-frame clones only, minus some. The table has about 140,000 clones, just under 85% seen once. Material for sequencing was PBMCs or T cells enriched from blood (not recorded which). These receptors all come from a woman aged 50 to 60 with acute COVID-19.

A word on this clone: Compared with germline, one end of the junction differs, possibly owing to a read error. The chain couples TRBV19 to TRBJ1-5; TRBD1 agrees at 10 bases. The CDR3 totals 18 residues. Germline V gene data show CDR1 as LNHDA and CDR2 as SQIVND (reference sequence). The CDR3 DNA reads as TGTGCCAGTAGTATATTAGTCAGGGGGGACAGGGGCAACCAGCCCCAGCATTTT. Translating it yields CASSILVRGDRGNQPQHF.

The chain employs TRBV7-2 and TRBJ1-2, with TRBD1 matching 12 bases. CDR1 and CDR2 from the germline V gene are SGHTA and FQGNSA. The CDR3 runs to 15 residues. Trimming removed 1 base from V and 6 bases from J; junction bases left unmatched: 3. CDR3 amino acids: CASSLGGTGGDGYTF. Here the CDR3 DNA reads TGTGCCAGCAGCTTAGGCGGGACAGGGGGCGATGGCTACACCTTC.

The chain links TRBV19 to TRBJ1-5; 8 nucleotides align to TRBD1. J lost 9 bases, V lost 5 bases, and 12 bases had no gene match. Germline V gives CDR1 LNHDA, CDR2 SQIVND (reference sequence). The CDR3 has 15 amino acids. The CDR3: CASSPPGTGIGPQHF. For the CDR3, the DNA is TGTGCCAGTAGTCCCCCCGGGACAGGCATAGGGCCCCAGCATTTT.

CDR3 nucleotides: TGCGCCAGCAGCATTCTGACAGGGGAGGGCTACACCTTC. This codes for CASSILTGEGYTF. This sequence joins TRBV5-1 and TRBJ1-2; 8 bases are a match to TRBD1. Germline CDR1 is SGHRS and CDR2 is YFSETQ. There are 13 residues in the CDR3. V shed 4 bases, J shed 8 bases, and the junction held 7 bases outside the gene matches.

The rearrangement links TRBV5-1 to TRBJ1-6; D possibly corresponds to TRBD1 (5 bases). V gave up 4 bases and J gave up 11 bases, with 13 bases separating them. Germline V gene sequence: CDR1 SGHRS, CDR2 YFSETQ. CDR3 length: 13 amino acids. In DNA form, the CDR3 reads TGCGCCAGCAGCCTCGCTGGGGCTCCACCCCTCCACTTT. Its translation is CASSLAGAPPLHF.

This sequence joins TRBV7-6 and TRBJ2-7; D may be TRBD1 (5 bases). V was clipped by 4 bases and J by 3 bases, with 13 bases between them. There are 14 residues in the CDR3. Germline CDR1 and CDR2: SGHVS and FNYEAQ. The CDR3, as DNA: TGTGCCAGCAGCTCTCAGGGATTTGGCTACGAGCAGTACTTC. Protein: CASSSQGFGYEQYF.

The chain joins TRBV3-1 (or the pseudogene TRBV3-2) to TRBJ2-7; TRBD2 matches 8 bases. This CDR3 has 17 amino acids. Germline V gene lookup returns CDR1 LGHDT and CDR2 YNNKEL (reference sequence). V gave up 4 bases and J gave up 2 bases; unmatched junction bases: 13. The CDR3 here is CASSPRSGGRRAYEQYF. As DNA, the CDR3 is TGTGCCAGCAGCCCCCGTTCGGGCGGGAGGCGTGCCTACGAGCAGTACTTC.

V and J are TRBV9 and TRBJ2-1, with 7 bases matching TRBD2. The CDR3 length is 15 residues. The germline V gene has CDR1 SGDLS and CDR2 YYNGEE. Trimming at V came to 4 bases and at J to 13 bases, leaving 17 bases not matched to a gene. The CDR3 coding sequence is TGTGCCAGCAGCCTCCAATCAGGGAGGAGGGACTACCAGTTCTTC. It encodes CASSLQSGRRDYQFF. Supplemented by reference TRBV9 and TRBJ2-1, the full variable domain reads DSGVTQTPKHLITATGQRVTLRCSPRSGDLSVYWYQQSLDQGLQFLIQYYNGEERAKGNILERFSAQQFPDLHSELNLSSLELGDSALYFCASSLQSGRRDYQFFGPGTRLTVL.

V usage is TRBV5-6 and J usage is TRBJ2-5, with 8 bases matching TRBD2. The CDR3 has 14 residues. J gave up 6 bases and V 1 base, and 5 bases lay outside the gene matches. CDR1 and CDR2 (germline): SGHDT, YYEEEE. CDR3 sequence reads: CASSLPGLGKTQYF. CDR3 nucleotides: TGTGCCAGCAGCTTGCCGGGACTAGGAAAGACCCAGTACTTC.

The chain recombines TRBV5-1 with TRBJ2-3; 12 nucleotides match TRBD2. Trimming removed 4 bases from V and 4 bases from J; junction bases left unmatched: 7. CDR1 is SGHRS and CDR2 is YFSETQ in the germline V gene. This CDR3 comprises 16 residues. For the CDR3, the DNA is TGCGCCAGCAGCCCGGCCGGACTAGCGGGACCAGATACGCAGTATTTT. This codes for CASSPAGLAGPDTQYF.